Following are 2 T cell receptor beta chains from one sample sequenced in a study of Ad26.COV2.S vaccination and SARS-CoV-2 variants. The treatment denotes: some 20 received Ad26.COV2.S at low or high dose, single or two shots; several received placebo; per-sample allocation not given. Day 63 after the first vaccine or placebo injection was the time point for sampling. Sequencing used immunoSEQ multiplex PCR; TCRdb keeps in-frame clones, though not all of them. This table has about 400,000 clones, 89% appearing once. Sequencing was performed on peripheral blood, taken in a trial of Ad26.COV2.S vaccine versus placebo. The receptor set was obtained from a person between 18 and 65 years old who received the Ad26.COV2.S COVID-19 vaccine or a placebo.

The chain carries TRBV11-1 and TRBJ1-1; TRBD1 matches at 8 bases. V gave up 5 bases and J gave up 11 bases; unmatched junction bases: 7. The germline gives CDR1 SGHAT, CDR2 FQDESV (reference sequence). This CDR3 spans 12 amino acids. The CDR3: CASSPDRGTAFF. The DNA for the CDR3 is TGTGCCAGCAGCCCTGACAGGGGAACGGCTTTCTTT.

V is TRBV5-1 and J is TRBJ1-3; 7 positions agree with TRBD1. CDR3 length equals 16 residues. Germline V lookup: CDR1 SGHRS, CDR2 YFSETQ. V was clipped by 1 base and J by 9 bases; unmatched bases: 13. The CDR3 DNA follows: TGCGCCAGCAGCTTGCGTCTGGGCAGGAGGGACAGCACCATATATTTT. Its protein product is CASSLRLGRRDSTIYF.